The 22 T cell receptor beta chains below all came from one sample that was sequenced in a study of T cells after posttransplantation cyclophosphamide. Method: immunoSEQ multiplex PCR; TCRdb's copy keeps in-frame clones and lacks some. The sample comprises some 43,000 clones, 90% of which are singletons, and about 2.5% rests with the top ten. Busulfan-fludarabine conditioning, marrow transplant, and cyclophosphamide on days +3 and +4 were administered. The material was PBMCs, obtained around 67 days after allogeneic stem cell transplant with posttransplant cyclophosphamide. The receptors shown here come from a male patient in his sixties who received an allogeneic stem cell transplant from a related donor and was CMV-positive. Some T cells could come from the graft donor.

The chain links TRBV19 to TRBJ1-4; unclear D gene. This CDR3 is built from 13 residues. The V and J ends lost 8 bases and 8 bases respectively, with 15 bases between them. Germline CDR1 LNHDA, CDR2 SQIVND (reference sequence). The CDR3 loop is CASPRLRGEKLFF. CDR3 DNA: TGTGCCAGTCCTCGCCTGCGAGGAGAAAAACTGTTTTTT.

This sequence joins TRBV6-1 and TRBJ1-1, with 8 positions matching TRBD1. Germline V CDR1 and CDR2: MNHNS, SASEGT. CDR3 length: 15 residues. V lost 4 bases and J lost 3; bases outside the gene matches: 7. CDR3 in DNA: TGTGCCAGCAGTGCTAGCAGGGGGCTTCACACTGAAGCTTTCTTT. Protein product: CASSASRGLHTEAFF.

The chain combines TRBV6-6 with TRBJ2-5; D is possibly TRBD1 (5 bases). Germline V lookup: CDR1 MNHNY, CDR2 SVGAGI (reference sequence). The germline V and J ends were trimmed by 2 bases and 5 bases, with 9 bases remaining between them. The CDR3 loop spans 13 amino acids. CDR3 loop: CASSYPGLETQYF. CDR3 DNA: TGTGCCAGCAGTTACCCAGGGTTGGAGACCCAGTACTTC.

This clone is a singleton in its sample. V and J are TRBV6-6 and TRBJ2-3; TRBD2 matches 10 bases. The CDR3 consists of 14 residues. The J segment lost 8 bases and the V segment lost 6 bases, leaving 8 bases of the junction unmatched. In germline, CDR1 is MNHNY, CDR2 SVGAGI (reference sequence). CDR3 sequence: CASSLGLAAGTQYF. The DNA for the CDR3 is TGTGCCAGCAGCCTAGGACTAGCGGCGGGTACGCAGTATTTT.

V and J are TRBV2 and TRBJ2-5; 7 nucleotides match TRBD1. From germline, CDR1 is SNHLY and CDR2 FYNNEI. Losses at the gene ends were 5 bases for V and 2 bases for J; bases not matched to a gene: 8. The length of the CDR3 is 15 residues. CDR3 nucleotides: TGTGCCAGCAGTCTCCGGGACAGAGAACAAGAGACCCAGTACTTC. Translated, it gives CASSLRDREQETQYF.

The chain combines TRBV7-8 with TRBJ1-2, with D possibly TRBD1 on 6 matching bases. Germline lookup yields CDR1 SGHVS and CDR2 FQNEAQ. Between the trimmed V and J ends, which lost 9 bases and 6 bases, there was a span of 14 bases. The CDR3 runs 12 residues. The CDR3 loop reads CARDDRTNGYTF. CDR3 DNA: TGTGCCAGGGATGACAGGACAAATGGCTACACCTTC.

The J gene is TRBJ1-6, the V gene TRBV30, with D possibly TRBD1 on 5 matching bases. Trimming pared 0 bases from V and 0 bases from J, leaving 12 bases between. Germline CDR1 is GTSNPN and CDR2 is SVGIG (reference sequence). CDR3 length: 17 residues. The CDR3 loop reads CAWSVGTVSSYNSPLHF. The CDR3 DNA is TGTGCCTGGAGTGTAGGGACTGTGAGCTCCTATAATTCACCCCTCCACTTT.

The chain combines TRBV6-1 with TRBJ1-2; D uncertain. Deletions cut 7 bases from V and 2 bases from J, with 14 bases between. CDR1 is MNHNS, CDR2 SASEGT, per germline. CDR3 length equals 14 residues. DNA of the CDR3: TGTGCCAGCACAACGGAGACGCTAAACTATGGCTACACCTTC. Amino acid sequence: CASTTETLNYGYTF.

The chain has TRBV2 and TRBJ1-2; TRBD1 is a possible D gene (5 bases). The germline V gene has CDR1 SNHLY and CDR2 FYNNEI. The length of the CDR3 is 14 residues. V was clipped by 8 bases and J by 4 bases, with 17 bases between them. The CDR3 DNA follows: TGTGCCAGCGAGGGGAGGCAGGTATCCTATGGCTACACCTTC. This encodes CASEGRQVSYGYTF.

This chain links TRBV14 with TRBJ1-2, with 8 positions matching TRBD1. V was pared by 0 bases and J by 5 bases, with 5 bases of the junction left unmatched. The CDR3 contains 15 residues. CDR1 and CDR2 from the germline V gene are SGHDN and FVKESK. For the CDR3, the DNA is TGTGCCAGCAGCCAAGACAGGGGGCGTCGGTATGGCTACACCTTC. Translating gives CASSQDRGRRYGYTF.

The chain carries TRBV2 and TRBJ1-1, with TRBD1 as a possible D gene (5 bases). This CDR3 is 14 amino acids long. V lost 2 bases and J lost 5, with 12 bases in between. Per the germline V gene, CDR1 is SNHLY and CDR2 is FYNNEI. Here the CDR3 DNA reads TGTGCCAGCAGTGAAAGAAGGGGAGGGACTGAAGCTTTCTTT. Amino acids: CASSERRGGTEAFF. The full variable domain, in which reference TRBV2 and TRBJ1-1 provide the parts outside the CDR3, is EPEVTQTPSHQVTQMGQEVILRCVPISNHLYFYWYRQILGQKVEFLVSFYNNEISEKSEIFDDQFSVERPDGSNFTLKIRSTKLEDSAMYFCASSERRGGTEAFFGQGTRLTVV.

This clone was counted a few times. This sequence joins TRBV5-1 and TRBJ2-1; 9 nucleotides align to TRBD1. This CDR3 spans 15 amino acids. With 4 bases clipped from V and 2 bases from J, the junction kept 4 bases outside the gene matches. Germline CDR1 SGHRS, CDR2 YFSETQ. For the CDR3, the DNA is TGCGCCAGCAGCACCACAGGGGGCACCTACAATGAGCAGTTCTTC. It codes for CASSTTGGTYNEQFF.

The chain has TRBV5-8 and TRBJ1-5; a possible D gene is TRBD1 (6 bases). The V gene's germline CDR1 is SGHTS and CDR2 YDEGEE. The CDR3 spans 12 residues. Trimming removed 5 bases at V and 14 bases at J, with 17 bases between. The CDR3 sequence: CASSLLGGAKHF. In DNA, the CDR3 is TGTGCCAGCAGTCTTCTGGGGGGGGCAAAGCATTTT.

The rearrangement uses TRBV19 and TRBJ1-2, with TRBD1 matching 8 bases. Germline CDR1 reads LNHDA; CDR2 reads SQIVND (reference sequence). The CDR3 has 13 residues. Trimming removed 7 bases from V and 4 bases from J; junction bases left unmatched: 5. Here the CDR3 reads CASTPGTGYGYTF. In DNA, the CDR3 is TGTGCCAGTACCCCCGGGACAGGCTATGGCTACACCTTC.

The chain is built from TRBV6-6 and TRBJ2-5, with 8 bases that match TRBD2. Germline values: CDR1 MNHNY, CDR2 SVGAGI (reference sequence). The CDR3 consists of 14 residues. Losses at the gene ends were 7 bases for V and 5 bases for J; bases not matched to a gene: 9. The DNA of the CDR3 is TGTGCCAGCAAAGCACCAGCGGGGGTGGAGACCCAGTACTTC. Translating it yields CASKAPAGVETQYF.

The CDR3 sequence: CASSQAWGQGTGELFF. CDR3 DNA sequence: TGCGCCAGCAGCCAAGCCTGGGGACAGGGCACCGGGGAGCTGTTTTTT. The genes are TRBV4-1 and TRBJ2-2; 9 nucleotides agree with TRBD1. Per the germline V gene, CDR1 is MGHRA and CDR2 is YSYEKL. CDR3 size: 16 residues. The ends lost 1 base at V and 4 bases at J; junction bases unmatched: 4.

The V gene is TRBV9, the J gene TRBJ1-1, with 9 bases matching TRBD1. The germline CDR1 and CDR2 sequences are SGDLS and YYNGEE. The trim removed 4 bases at V and 6 bases at J, leaving 10 bases unmatched. This CDR3 spans 15 amino acids. The CDR3 coding sequence is TGTGCCAGCAGCCCCCGGACAGGGGAATTTTCTGAAGCTTTCTTT. Its translation: CASSPRTGEFSEAFF.

The chain links TRBV18 to TRBJ2-7, with TRBD1 as a possible D gene (6 bases). The CDR3 is 14 residues long. V dropped 2 bases and J dropped 4 bases, with 12 bases sitting between them. CDR1 is KGHSH and CDR2 is LQKENI in the germline V gene. CDR3 DNA sequence: TGTGCCAGCTCACCAGCGCAGGGGATGTACGAGCAGTACTTC. It encodes CASSPAQGMYEQYF.

This chain joins TRBV6-5 and TRBJ2-7, with D uncertain. The CDR3 length is 15 residues. Germline CDR1 is MNHEY and CDR2 is SVGAGI. Between the trimmed V and J ends, which lost 8 bases and 1 base, there was a span of 18 bases. DNA for the CDR3: TGTGCCAGCTCCGAGTTTGACTTAGCATCCTACGAGCAGTACGTC. Translating it yields CASSEFDLASYEQYV.

The chain has TRBV30 and TRBJ1-2; 7 positions agree with TRBD1. Trimming at V came to 5 bases and at J to 2 bases, leaving 8 bases not matched to a gene. Germline V gene sequence: CDR1 GTSNPN, CDR2 SVGIG (reference sequence). The CDR3 runs 14 residues. The CDR3 DNA reads as TGTGCCTGGGAAAACCACAGGGGAAACTATGGCTACACCTTC. Translation: CAWENHRGNYGYTF.

This CDR3 is CASSLVASGHNEQFF. The CDR3 DNA follows: TGCGCCAGCAGCTTGGTGGCTAGCGGACACAATGAGCAGTTCTTC. This chain joins TRBV5-1 and TRBJ2-1; TRBD2 matches 7 bases. CDR1 is SGHRS and CDR2 is YFSETQ in the germline V gene. The CDR3 extends over 15 amino acids. Losses at the gene ends were 0 bases for V and 5 bases for J; bases not matched to a gene: 5.

The V and J genes are TRBV2 and TRBJ2-5, with TRBD2 matching over 10 bases. The DNA matches TRBJ2-7 better at its end, which makes the J call doubtful. CDR1 SNHLY and CDR2 FYNNEI come from the germline V gene. This CDR3 region has 15 residues. As DNA, the CDR3 is TGTGCCAGCAGGGATCTAGCGGGGGAGTTCTACGAGCAGTACTTC. Protein sequence: CASRDLAGEFYEQYF.